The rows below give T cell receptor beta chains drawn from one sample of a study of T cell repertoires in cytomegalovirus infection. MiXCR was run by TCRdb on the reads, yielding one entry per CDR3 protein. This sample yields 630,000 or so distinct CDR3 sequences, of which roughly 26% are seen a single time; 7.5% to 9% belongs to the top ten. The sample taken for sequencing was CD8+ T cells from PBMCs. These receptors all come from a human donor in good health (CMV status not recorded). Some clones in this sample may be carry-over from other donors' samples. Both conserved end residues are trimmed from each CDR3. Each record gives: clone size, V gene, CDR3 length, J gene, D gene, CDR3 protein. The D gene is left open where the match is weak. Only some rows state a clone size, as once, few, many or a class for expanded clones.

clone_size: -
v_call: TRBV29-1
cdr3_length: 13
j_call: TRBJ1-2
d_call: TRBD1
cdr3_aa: SVLLDRDRYYGYT

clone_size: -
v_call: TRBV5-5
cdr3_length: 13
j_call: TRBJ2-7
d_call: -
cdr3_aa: TSSYGTAAGYEQY

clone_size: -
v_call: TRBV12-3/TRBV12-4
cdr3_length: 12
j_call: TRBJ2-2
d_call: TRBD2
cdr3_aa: ASTGGLYTGELF

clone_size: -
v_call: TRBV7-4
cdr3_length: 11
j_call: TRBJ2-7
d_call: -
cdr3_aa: ASRKEGFHEQY

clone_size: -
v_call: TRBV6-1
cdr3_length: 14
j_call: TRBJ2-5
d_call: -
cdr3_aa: ASSESWLALQETQY

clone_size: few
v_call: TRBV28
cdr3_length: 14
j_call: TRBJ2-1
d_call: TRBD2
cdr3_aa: ASSPPTSGGANEQF

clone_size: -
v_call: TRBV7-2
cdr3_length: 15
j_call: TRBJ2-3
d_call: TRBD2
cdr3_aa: ASSPHGLVGITDTQY

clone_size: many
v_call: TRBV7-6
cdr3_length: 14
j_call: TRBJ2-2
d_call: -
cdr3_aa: ASSLDGRTNTGELF

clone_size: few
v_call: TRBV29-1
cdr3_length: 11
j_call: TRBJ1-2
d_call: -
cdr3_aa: SVVGGAYYGYT

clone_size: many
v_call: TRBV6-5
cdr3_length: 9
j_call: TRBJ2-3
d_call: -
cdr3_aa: ASRDPNTQY

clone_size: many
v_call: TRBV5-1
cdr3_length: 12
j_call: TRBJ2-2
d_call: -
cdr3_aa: ASSESFGTGELF

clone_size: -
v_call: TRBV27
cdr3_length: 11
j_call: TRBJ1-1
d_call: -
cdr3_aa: ASSLTERTEAF

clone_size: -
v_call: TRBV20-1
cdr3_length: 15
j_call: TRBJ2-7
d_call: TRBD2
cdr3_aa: SARDGGLAGGPIYEY

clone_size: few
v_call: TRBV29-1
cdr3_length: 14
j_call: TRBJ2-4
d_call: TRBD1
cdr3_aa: SVEDLRDRGKNIQY

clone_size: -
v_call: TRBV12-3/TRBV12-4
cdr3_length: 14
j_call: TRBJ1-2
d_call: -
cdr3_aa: ASSSPGGREDYGYT

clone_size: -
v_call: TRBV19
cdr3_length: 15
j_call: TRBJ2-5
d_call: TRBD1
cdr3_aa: ASSKGTGTSYQETQY

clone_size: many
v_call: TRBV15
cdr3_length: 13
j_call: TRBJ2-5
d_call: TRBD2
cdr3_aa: ATSRDSGGAETQY

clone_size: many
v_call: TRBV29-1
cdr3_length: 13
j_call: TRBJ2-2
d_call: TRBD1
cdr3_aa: SVVPGQGLAGELF

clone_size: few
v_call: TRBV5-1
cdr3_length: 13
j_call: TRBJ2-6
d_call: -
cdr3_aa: ASSLGQLGANVLT

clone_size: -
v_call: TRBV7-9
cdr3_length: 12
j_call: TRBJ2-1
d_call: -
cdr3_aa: ASSLASGLGPEF

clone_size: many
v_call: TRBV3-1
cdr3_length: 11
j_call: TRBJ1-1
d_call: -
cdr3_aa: ASRDSMNTEAF

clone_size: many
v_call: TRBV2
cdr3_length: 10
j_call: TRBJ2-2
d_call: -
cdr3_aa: AKDKNTGELF

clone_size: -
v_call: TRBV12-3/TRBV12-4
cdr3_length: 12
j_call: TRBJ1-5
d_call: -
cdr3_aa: ASSLKLGDQPQH

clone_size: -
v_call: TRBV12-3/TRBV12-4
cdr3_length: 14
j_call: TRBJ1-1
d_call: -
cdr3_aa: ASSSPRWELDTKAF

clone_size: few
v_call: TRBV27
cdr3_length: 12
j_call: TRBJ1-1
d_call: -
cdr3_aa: ASRLGMGGTEAF

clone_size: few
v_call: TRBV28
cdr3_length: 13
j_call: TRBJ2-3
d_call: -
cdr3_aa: ASSLGARGTDTQY

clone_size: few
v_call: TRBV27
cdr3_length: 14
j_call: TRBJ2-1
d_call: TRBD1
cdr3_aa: ASSFGGEGANNEQF

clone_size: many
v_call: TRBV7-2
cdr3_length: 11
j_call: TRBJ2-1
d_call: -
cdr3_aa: ASSLALGGEQF

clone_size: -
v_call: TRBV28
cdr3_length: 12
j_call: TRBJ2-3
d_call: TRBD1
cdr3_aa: ASSLGTGKDTQY

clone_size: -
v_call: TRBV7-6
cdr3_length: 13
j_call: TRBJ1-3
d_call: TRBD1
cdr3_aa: ASSFPGGAGNTIY

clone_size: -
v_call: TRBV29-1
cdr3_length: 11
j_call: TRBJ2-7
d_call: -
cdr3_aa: SVVGTSVYEQY

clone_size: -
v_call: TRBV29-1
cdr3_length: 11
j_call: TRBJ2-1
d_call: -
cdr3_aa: SASGGRRNEQF

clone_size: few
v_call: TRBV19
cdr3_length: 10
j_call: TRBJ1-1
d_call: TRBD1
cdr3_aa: ASKQGAGEAF

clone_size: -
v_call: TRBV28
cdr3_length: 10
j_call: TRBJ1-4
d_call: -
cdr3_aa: ASGRDGEKLF

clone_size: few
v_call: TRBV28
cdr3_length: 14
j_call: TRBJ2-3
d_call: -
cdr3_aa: ASSLDPGAATDTQY

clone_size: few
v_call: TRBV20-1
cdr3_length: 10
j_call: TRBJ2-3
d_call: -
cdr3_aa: SAPSGTDTQY

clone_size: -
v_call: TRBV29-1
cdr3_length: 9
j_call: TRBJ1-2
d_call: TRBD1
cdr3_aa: SVLDRAGYT

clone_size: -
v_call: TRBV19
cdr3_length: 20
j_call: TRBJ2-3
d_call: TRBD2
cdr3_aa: ASSIHPLLAGDPKLHTDTQY

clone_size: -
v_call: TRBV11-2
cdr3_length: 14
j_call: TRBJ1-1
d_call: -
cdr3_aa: ASSLDRVGANTEAF

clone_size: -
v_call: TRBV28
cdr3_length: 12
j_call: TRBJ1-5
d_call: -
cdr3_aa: ASGSPYSNQPQH

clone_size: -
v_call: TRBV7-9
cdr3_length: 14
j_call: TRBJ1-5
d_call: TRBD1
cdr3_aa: ASSLAGTGSNQPQH

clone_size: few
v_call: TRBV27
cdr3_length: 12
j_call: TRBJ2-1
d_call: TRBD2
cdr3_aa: ASSFPGRGIEQF